This T cell receptor (beta chain) was sequenced for a study of control samples from healthy donors and cancer patients. Sequencing was performed with immunoSEQ multiplex PCR; in TCRdb, only in-frame clones are kept and a portion is missing. The sample consists of more than 95,000 clones, 88% of them appearing once. The V end lost 0 bases, the J end lost 2 bases, and 6 bases lay between the germline ends. This CDR3 is 14 amino acids long. The germline V gene encodes CDR1 MGHRA and CDR2 YSYEKL. The TCR originated in a woman in her sixties or seventies in good health. V gene TRBV4-1 combines with J gene TRBJ2-3; no definite D call. The sample consisted of blood. The CDR3 loop reads CASSQDLTTDTQYF. The CDR3 DNA follows: TGCGCCAGCAGCCAAGATCTCACCACAGATACGCAGTATTTT.